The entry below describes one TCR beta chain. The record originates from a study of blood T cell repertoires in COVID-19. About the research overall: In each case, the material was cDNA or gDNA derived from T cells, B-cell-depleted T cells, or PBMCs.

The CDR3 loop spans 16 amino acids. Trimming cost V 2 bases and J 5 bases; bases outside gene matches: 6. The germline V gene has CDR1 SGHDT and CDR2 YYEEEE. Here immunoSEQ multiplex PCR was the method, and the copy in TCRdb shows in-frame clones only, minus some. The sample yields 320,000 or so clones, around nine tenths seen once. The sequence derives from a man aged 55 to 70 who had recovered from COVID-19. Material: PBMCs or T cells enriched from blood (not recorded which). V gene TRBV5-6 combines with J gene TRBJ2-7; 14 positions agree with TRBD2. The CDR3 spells CASSFRTSGRSNEQYF. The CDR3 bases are TGTGCCAGCAGCTTCCGGACTAGCGGGAGGAGCAACGAGCAGTACTTC.